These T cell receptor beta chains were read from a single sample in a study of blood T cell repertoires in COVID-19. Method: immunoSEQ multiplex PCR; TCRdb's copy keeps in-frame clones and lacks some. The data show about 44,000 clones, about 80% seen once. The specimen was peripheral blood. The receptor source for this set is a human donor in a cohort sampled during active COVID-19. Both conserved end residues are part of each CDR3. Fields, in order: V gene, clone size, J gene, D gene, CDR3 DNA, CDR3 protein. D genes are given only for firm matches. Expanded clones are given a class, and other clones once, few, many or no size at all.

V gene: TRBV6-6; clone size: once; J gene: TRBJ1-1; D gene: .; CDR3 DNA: TGTGCCAGCACCCCCCTCCTAGGGGGGAACACTGAAGCTTTCTTT; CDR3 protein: CASTPLLGGNTEAFF
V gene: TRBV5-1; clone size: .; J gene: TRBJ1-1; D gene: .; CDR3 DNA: TGCGCCAGCAGCTTGACAGCGAACACTGAAGCTTTCTTT; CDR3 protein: CASSLTANTEAFF
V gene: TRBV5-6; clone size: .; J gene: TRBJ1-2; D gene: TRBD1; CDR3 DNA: TGTGCCAGCAGCTTGGGCCTGGGACAGAGCTATGGCTACACCTTC; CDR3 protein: CASSLGLGQSYGYTF
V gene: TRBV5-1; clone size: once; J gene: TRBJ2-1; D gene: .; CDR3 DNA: TGCGCCAGCAGCCGGCAGGTGTACTCCTACAATGAGCAGTTCTTC; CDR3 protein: CASSRQVYSYNEQFF
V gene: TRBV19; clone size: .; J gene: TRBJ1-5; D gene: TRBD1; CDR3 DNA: TGTGCCAGTAATAACAGGGGGCGCGAGCCCCAGCATTTT; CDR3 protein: CASNNRGREPQHF
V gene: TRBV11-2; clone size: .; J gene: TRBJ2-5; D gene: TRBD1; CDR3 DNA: TGTGCCAGCAGCCGGGACAGGGGACACCAAGAGACCCAGTACTTC; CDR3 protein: CASSRDRGHQETQYF
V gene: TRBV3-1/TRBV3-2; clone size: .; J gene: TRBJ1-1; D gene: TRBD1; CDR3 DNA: TGTGCCAGCAGCCGGACAGGGAGGACTGAAGCTTTCTTT; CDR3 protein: CASSRTGRTEAFF
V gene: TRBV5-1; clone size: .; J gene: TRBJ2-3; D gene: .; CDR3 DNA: TGCGCCAGCAGCTTGGCTGGGGCGCTGGCAGATACGCAGTATTTT; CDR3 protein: CASSLAGALADTQYF
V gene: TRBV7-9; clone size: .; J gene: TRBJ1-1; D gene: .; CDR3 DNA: TGTGCCAGCAGCGCACAGAGAACTGAAGCTTTCTTT; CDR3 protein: CASSAQRTEAFF
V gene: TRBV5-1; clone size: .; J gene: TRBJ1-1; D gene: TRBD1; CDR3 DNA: TGCGCCAGCAGGGTATCCGGGACAGGGGGCCCCAGGGGGACTGAAGCTTTCTTT; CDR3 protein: CASRVSGTGGPRGTEAFF
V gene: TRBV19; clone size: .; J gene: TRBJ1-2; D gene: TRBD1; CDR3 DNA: TGTGCCAGTAGTATCAAGGGGGCATACTATGGCTACACCTTC; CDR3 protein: CASSIKGAYYGYTF
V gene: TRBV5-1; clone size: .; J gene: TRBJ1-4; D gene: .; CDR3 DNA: TGCGCCAGCAGCTTGCCAGGGGCCACTAATGAAAAACTGTTTTTT; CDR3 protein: CASSLPGATNEKLFF
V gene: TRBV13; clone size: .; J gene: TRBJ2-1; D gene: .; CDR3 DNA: TGTGCCAGCAGCCCGTGGTCGCGGCTTCAAGAGCAGTTCTTC; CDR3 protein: CASSPWSRLQEQFF
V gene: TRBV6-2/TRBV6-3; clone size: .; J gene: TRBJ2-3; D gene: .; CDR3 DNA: TGTGCCAGCAGTTACTCCTTTGGGGGGTCCTACGGGACAGATACGCAGTATTTT; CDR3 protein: CASSYSFGGSYGTDTQYF
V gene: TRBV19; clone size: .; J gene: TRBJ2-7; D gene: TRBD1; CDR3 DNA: TGTGCCAGTAGTGATGGAGACAGGGCGGTTGACGAGCAGTACTTC; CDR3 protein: CASSDGDRAVDEQYF
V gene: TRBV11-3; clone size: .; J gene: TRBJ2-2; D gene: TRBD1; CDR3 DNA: TGTGCCAGCAGCCAGACAGGGGTCACCGGGGAGCTGTTTTTT; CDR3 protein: CASSQTGVTGELFF
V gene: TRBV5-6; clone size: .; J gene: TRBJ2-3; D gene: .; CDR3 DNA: TGTGCCAGCAGCTTGGGCGGGGGCGCAGATACGCAGTATTTT; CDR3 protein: CASSLGGGADTQYF
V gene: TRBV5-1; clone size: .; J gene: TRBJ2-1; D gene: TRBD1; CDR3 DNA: TGCGCCAGCAGCTCCCCGGACAGGCAAAATGAGCAGTTCTTC; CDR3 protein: CASSSPDRQNEQFF
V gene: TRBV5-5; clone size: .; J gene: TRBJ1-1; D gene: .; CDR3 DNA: TGTGCCAGCTCCCGAGGATACTCGGAAGCTTTCTTT; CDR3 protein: CASSRGYSEAFF
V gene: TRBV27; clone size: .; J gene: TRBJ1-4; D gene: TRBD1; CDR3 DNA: TGTGCCAGCAGGACAGGGACAATGAGGGAAAAACTGTTTTTT; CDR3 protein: CASRTGTMREKLFF
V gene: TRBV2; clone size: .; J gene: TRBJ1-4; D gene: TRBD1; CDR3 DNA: TGTGCCAGCGACCGGGGGACAGGGAGGTTGACTAATGAAAAACTGTTTTTT; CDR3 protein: CASDRGTGRLTNEKLFF
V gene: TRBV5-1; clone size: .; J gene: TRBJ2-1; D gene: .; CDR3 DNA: TGCGCCAGCAGCCACCGCCTGGGGGAGGCAATCTCCTACAATGAGCAGTTCTTC; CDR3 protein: CASSHRLGEAISYNEQFF
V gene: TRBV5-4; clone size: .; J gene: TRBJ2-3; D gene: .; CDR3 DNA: TGTGCCAGCAGCTTCGGGGGAGAAAGCACAGATACGCAGTATTTT; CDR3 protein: CASSFGGESTDTQYF
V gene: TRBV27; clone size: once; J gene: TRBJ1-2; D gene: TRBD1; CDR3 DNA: TGTGCCAGCAGTTCTACCGGGACAGGAAAACTCTATGGCTACACCTTC; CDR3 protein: CASSSTGTGKLYGYTF
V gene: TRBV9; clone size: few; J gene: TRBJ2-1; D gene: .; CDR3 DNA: TGTGCCAGCAGCACAGGCCCGGGGGACTCCTACAATGAGCAGTTCTTC; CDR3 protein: CASSTGPGDSYNEQFF
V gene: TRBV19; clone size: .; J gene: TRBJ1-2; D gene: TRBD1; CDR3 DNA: TGTGCCACCCGACAGGGTTCTGCTAACTATGGCTACACCTTC; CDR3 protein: CATRQGSANYGYTF
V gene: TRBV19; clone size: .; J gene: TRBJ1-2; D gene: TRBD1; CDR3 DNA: TGTGCCAGTAGTCTGGACAGGGGTGAGTCTGGCTACACCTTC; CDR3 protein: CASSLDRGESGYTF
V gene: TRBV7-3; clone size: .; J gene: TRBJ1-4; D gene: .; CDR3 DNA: TGTGCCAGCAGCTTAGGTGGCAGGGCAAATGAAAAACTGTTTTTT; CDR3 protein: CASSLGGRANEKLFF
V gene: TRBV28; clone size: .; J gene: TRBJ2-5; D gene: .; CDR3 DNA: TGTGCCAGCAGCCCGTTGACAGGACGAGAAGAGACCCAGTACTTC; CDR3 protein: CASSPLTGREETQYF
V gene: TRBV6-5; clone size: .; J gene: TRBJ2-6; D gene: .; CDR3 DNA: TGTGCCAGCAGTCCCTTATCCTCTGGGGCCAACGTCCTGACTTTC; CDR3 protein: CASSPLSSGANVLTF
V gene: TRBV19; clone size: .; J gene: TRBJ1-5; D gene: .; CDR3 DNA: TGTGCCAGTAATGCGGGGGCCGGCAATCAGCCCCAGCATTTT; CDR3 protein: CASNAGAGNQPQHF
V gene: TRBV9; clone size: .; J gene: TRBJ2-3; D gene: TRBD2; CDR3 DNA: TGTGCCAGCAGCGAAATAGCGGGGGGCAACACAGATACGCAGTATTTT; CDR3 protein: CASSEIAGGNTDTQYF
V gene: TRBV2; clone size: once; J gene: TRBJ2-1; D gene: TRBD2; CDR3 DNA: TGTGCCAGCAGTCAACAGCGGGGGGCTTGGAATGAGCAGTTCTTC; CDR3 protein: CASSQQRGAWNEQFF
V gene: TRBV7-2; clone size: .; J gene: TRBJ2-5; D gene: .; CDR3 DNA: TGTGCCAGCAGTGTCCAACTAGGCCAAGAGACCCAGTACTTC; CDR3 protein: CASSVQLGQETQYF
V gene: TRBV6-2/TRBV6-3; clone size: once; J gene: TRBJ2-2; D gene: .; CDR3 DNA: TGTGCCAGCAGCCTGGACAGTTACACCGGGGAGCTGTTTTTT; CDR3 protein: CASSLDSYTGELFF